This TCR beta chain was recorded in a study of blood T cell repertoires in COVID-19. Overall study context: Whether acute or convalescent, the COVID-19 samples came from the United States, Italy and Spain. PBMCs, B-cell-depleted T cells, or T cells were the source of the cDNA or gDNA that made up the material.

Germline CDR1 is MDHEN and CDR2 is SYDVKM. V dropped 6 bases and J dropped 3 bases, with 16 bases sitting between them. CDR3 length: 15 amino acids. This clone was detected only once. Original processing methods: Counts of nucleated cells, estimated from reference gene primer amplification, were obtained. TCRdb keeps only in-frame clones here, not all; method: immunoSEQ multiplex PCR. Clone size and V and J calls were adopted from that table, with D and trimming inferred from the DNA. The profile covers about 300,000 clones, with around 89% appearing a single time and approximately 7.2% taken by the ten largest.

The specimen sequenced was peripheral blood. The chain employs TRBV28 and TRBJ2-3, with TRBD2 as a possible D gene (5 bases). The sequence came from a woman aged 25-40 years who had recovered from COVID-19. This CDR3 reads CASRPPGTGTDTQYF. The CDR3 nucleotides read TGTGCCAGCAGGCCACCTGGAACGGGGACAGATACGCAGTATTTT.